Listed here are 7 T cell receptor beta chains from one sample, sequenced in a study of T cells in Graves' hyperthyroidism and ophthalmopathy. Amplification of TCR beta CDR3 regions used RNA as the template. An initial round of RT-PCR targeting the TCR CDR3 relied on the HTBI primer set. TCRdb used MiXCR to reprocess the multiplex PCR reads, holding one entry per CDR3 protein. The repertoire consists of more than 500,000 distinct CDR3 sequences, with around 46% occurring once and the leading ten covering roughly 19%. Sequenced sample: peripheral blood or thyroid tissue (not recorded which). The receptors here all came from an adult woman with Graves' disease, either hyperthyroidism or ophthalmopathy (not recorded which).

The V call is TRBV3-1, the J call TRBJ2-7, with 10 nucleotides matching TRBD2. This CDR3 has 17 amino acids. CDR1 is LGHDT and CDR2 is YNNKEL in the germline V gene (reference sequence). V shed 0 bases and J 3 bases; nucleotides not matched to a gene: 8. The CDR3 sequence: CASSQDFGTSAFYEQYF. Here the CDR3 DNA reads TGTGCCAGCAGCCAAGATTTCGGGACTAGCGCCTTCTACGAGCAGTACTTC.

This clonotype was seen at least ten times. CDR3 coding DNA: TGTGCCAGCAGAGGACAGAACACTGAAGCTTTCTTT. It yields the protein CASRGQNTEAFF. The J gene is TRBJ1-1, the V gene TRBV12-3 or TRBV12-4; a possible D gene is TRBD1 (5 bases). V lost 6 bases to trimming and J lost 1 base, with 6 bases between them. This CDR3 is 12 amino acids long.

This clonotype has only a few counts. The V and J genes are TRBV28 and TRBJ2-7, with D maybe TRBD2 (5 bases). The CDR3 contains 13 residues. CDR1 and CDR2 (germline): MDHEN, SYDVKM. The ends were cut back, 7 bases at V and 2 bases at J, with 12 bases in the middle. For the CDR3, the DNA is TGTGCCAGCACGTGGAGGACTCCCTACGAGCAGTACTTC. Amino acids: CASTWRTPYEQYF.

This clonotype was counted at least ten times. The CDR3 is CASSLVTGGYGYTF. The CDR3 DNA is TGCGCCAGCAGCTTGGTTACAGGGGGCTATGGCTACACCTTC. The chain joins TRBV5-1 to TRBJ1-2; 8 nucleotides agree with TRBD1. The CDR3 is 14 amino acids. Trimming at V came to 0 bases and at J to 4 bases, leaving 2 bases not matched to a gene. Germline-derived CDR1 and CDR2 are SGHRS and YFSETQ. The full variable domain, completed using reference TRBV5-1 and TRBJ1-2, is KAGVTQTPRYLIKTRGQQVTLSCSPISGHRSVSWYQQTPGQGLQFLFEYFSETQRNKGNFPGRFSGRQFSNSRSEMNVSTLELGDSALYLCASSLVTGGYGYTFGSGTRLTVV.

At least ten counts were recorded for this clonotype. The V gene is TRBV6-5, the J gene TRBJ1-5; D gene unclear. The CDR3 covers 15 residues. Germline lookup yields CDR1 MNHEY and CDR2 SVGAGI. Deletions cut 2 bases from V and 3 bases from J, with 11 bases between. CDR3 in DNA: TGTGCCAGCAGTTACGGTCCTGAGGTCAATCAGCCCCAGCATTTT. It specifies CASSYGPEVNQPQHF.

This clonotype was detected many times. This chain links TRBV10-1 with TRBJ2-5; the D gene is possibly TRBD1 (5 bases). V was trimmed by 4 bases and J by 5 bases, leaving 17 bases between them. The CDR3 runs to 15 residues. Looked up from germline, CDR1 is WNHNN and CDR2 is SYGVQD (reference sequence). CDR3 nucleotide sequence: TGCGCCAGCAGTGCAGGGATTGGGAAGAGGGAGACCCAGTACTTC. Amino acids: CASSAGIGKRETQYF.

In this sample, this clonotype turned up many times. This chain connects TRBV20-1 to TRBJ1-6; D might be TRBD1 (5 bases). V dropped 0 bases and J dropped 6 bases, with 15 bases sitting between them. The CDR3 contains 16 residues. The germline gives CDR1 DFQATT, CDR2 SNEGSKA (reference sequence). The CDR3 nucleotides read TGCAGTGCTAGAGATAGAGTCAGGGCTGCTAATTCACCCCTCCACTTT. This gives the protein CSARDRVRAANSPLHF.